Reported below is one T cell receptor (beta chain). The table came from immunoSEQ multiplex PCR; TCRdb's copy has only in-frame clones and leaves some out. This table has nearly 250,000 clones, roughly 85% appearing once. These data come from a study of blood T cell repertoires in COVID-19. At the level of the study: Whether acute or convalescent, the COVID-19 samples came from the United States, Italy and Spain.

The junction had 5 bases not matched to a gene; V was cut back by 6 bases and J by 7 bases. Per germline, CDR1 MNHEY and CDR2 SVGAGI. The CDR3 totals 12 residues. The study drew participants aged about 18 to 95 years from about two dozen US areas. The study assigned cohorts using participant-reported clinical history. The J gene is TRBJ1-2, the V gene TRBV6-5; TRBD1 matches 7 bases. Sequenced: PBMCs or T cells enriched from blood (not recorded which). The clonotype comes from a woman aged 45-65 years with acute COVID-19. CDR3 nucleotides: TGTGCCAGCAGCCTGACAGGGCGTGGCTACACCTTC. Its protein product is CASSLTGRGYTF.